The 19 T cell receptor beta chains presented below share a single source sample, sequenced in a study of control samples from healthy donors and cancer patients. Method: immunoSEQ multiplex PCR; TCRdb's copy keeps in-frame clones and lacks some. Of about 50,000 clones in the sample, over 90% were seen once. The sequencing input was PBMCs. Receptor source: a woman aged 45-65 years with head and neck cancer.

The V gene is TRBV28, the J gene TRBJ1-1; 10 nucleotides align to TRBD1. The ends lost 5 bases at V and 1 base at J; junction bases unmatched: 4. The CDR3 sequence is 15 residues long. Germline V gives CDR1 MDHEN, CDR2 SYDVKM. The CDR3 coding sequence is TGTGCCAGCAGTAGCCGGGACAGGGGGAACACTGAAGCTTTCTTT. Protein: CASSSRDRGNTEAFF.

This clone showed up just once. The CDR3 nucleotides read TGTGCCAGCAGCCCCCGGGCCAAGAACACTGAAGCTTTCTTT. Translated, it gives CASSPRAKNTEAFF. The chain carries TRBV5-4 and TRBJ1-1; no definite D call. Germline CDR1 SGHNT, CDR2 YYREEE (reference sequence). The CDR3 contains 14 residues. V lost 4 bases and J 1 base, leaving 11 bases between the germline ends.

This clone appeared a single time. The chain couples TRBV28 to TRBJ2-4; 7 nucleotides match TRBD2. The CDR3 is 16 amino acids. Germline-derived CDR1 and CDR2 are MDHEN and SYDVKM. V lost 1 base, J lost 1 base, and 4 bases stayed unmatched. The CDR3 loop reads CASSLLGGSAKNIQYF. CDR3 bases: TGTGCCAGCAGTTTATTGGGGGGGTCGGCCAAAAACATTCAGTACTTC.

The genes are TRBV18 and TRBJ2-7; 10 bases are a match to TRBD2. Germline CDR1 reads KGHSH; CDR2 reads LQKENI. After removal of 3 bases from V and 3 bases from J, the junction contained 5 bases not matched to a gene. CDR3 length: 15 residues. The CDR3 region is CASSPILAGGYEQYF. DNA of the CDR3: TGTGCCAGCTCACCTATTTTAGCGGGAGGCTACGAGCAGTACTTC.

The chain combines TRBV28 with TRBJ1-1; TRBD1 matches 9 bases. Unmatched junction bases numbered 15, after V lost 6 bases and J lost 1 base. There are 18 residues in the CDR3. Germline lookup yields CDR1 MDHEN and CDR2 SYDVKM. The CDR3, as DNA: TGTGCCAGCAGGTCCGGACAGGGGCGCCGACCCACGAACACTGAAGCTTTCTTT. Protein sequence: CASRSGQGRRPTNTEAFF.

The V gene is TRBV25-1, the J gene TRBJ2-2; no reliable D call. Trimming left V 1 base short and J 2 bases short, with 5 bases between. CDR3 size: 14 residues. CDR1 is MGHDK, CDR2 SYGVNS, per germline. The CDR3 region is CASSESRNTGELFF. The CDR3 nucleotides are TGTGCCAGCAGTGAATCTAGAAACACCGGGGAGCTGTTTTTT.

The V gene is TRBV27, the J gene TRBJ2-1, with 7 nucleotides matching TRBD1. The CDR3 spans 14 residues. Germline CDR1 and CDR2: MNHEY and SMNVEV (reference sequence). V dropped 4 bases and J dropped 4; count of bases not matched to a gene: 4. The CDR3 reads CASSSGQAYNEQFF. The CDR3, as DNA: TGTGCCAGCAGTTCCGGACAGGCTTACAATGAGCAGTTCTTC.

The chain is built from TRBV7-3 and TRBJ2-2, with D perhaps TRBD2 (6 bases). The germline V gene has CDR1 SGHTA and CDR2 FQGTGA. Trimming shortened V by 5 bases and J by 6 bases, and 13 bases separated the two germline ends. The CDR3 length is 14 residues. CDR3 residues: CASSRAGMAGELFF. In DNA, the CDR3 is TGTGCCAGCAGCCGGGCGGGGATGGCCGGGGAGCTGTTTTTT.

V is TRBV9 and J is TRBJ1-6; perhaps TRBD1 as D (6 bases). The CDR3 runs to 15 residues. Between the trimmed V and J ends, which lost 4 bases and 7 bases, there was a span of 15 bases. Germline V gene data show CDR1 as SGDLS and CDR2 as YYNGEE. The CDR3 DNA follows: TGTGCCAGCAGCCACGGGGGCGGGGTGAATTCACCCCTCCACTTT. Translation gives CASSHGGGVNSPLHF.

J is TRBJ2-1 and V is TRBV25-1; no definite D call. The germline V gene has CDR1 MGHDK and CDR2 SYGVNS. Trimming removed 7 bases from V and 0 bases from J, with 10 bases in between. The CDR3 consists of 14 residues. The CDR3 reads CASKDSLSYNEQFF. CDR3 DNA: TGTGCCAGCAAAGACTCGCTCTCCTACAATGAGCAGTTCTTC.

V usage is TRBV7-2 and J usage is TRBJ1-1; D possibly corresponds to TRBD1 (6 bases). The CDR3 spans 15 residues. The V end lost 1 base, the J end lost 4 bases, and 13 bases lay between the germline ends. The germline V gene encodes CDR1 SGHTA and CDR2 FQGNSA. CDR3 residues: CASSLEGGEVTEAFF. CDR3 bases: TGTGCCAGCAGCTTAGAAGGGGGGGAGGTCACTGAAGCTTTCTTT.

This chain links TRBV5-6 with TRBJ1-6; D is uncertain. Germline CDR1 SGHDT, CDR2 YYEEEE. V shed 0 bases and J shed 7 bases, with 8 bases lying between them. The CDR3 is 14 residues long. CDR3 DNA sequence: TGTGCCAGCAGCTTGGACAGCATCAATTCACCCCTCCACTTT. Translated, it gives CASSLDSINSPLHF. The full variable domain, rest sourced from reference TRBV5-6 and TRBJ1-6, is DAGVTQSPTHLIKTRGQQVTLRCSPKSGHDTVSWYQQALGQGPQFIFQYYEEEERQRGNFPDRFSGHQFPNYSSELNVNALLLGDSALYLCASSLDSINSPLHFGNGTRLTVT.

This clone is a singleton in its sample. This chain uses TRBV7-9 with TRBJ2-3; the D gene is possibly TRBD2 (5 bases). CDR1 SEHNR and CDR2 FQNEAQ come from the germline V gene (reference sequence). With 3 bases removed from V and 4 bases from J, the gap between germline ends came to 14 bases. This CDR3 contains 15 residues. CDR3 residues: CASSLNRARADTQYF. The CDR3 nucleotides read TGTGCCAGCAGCTTGAATAGGGCGAGGGCAGATACGCAGTATTTT. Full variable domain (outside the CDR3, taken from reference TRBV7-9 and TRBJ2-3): DTGVSQNPRHKITKRGQNVTFRCDPISEHNRLYWYRQTLGQGPEFLTYFQNEAQLEKSRLLSDRFSAERPKGSFSTLEIQRTEQGDSAMYLCASSLNRARADTQYFGPGTRLTVL.

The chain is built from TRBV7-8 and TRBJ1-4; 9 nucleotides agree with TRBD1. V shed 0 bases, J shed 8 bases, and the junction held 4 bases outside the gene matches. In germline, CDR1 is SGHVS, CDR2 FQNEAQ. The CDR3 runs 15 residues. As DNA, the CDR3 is TGTGCCAGCAGCTTAGCGGGACAGGGTATGGAAAAACTGTTTTTT. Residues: CASSLAGQGMEKLFF. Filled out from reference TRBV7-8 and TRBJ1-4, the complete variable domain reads GAGVSQSPRYKVAKRGQDVALRCDPISGHVSLFWYQQALGQGPEFLTYFQNEAQLDKSGLPSDRFFAERPEGSVSTLKIQRTQQEDSAVYLCASSLAGQGMEKLFFGSGTQLSVL.

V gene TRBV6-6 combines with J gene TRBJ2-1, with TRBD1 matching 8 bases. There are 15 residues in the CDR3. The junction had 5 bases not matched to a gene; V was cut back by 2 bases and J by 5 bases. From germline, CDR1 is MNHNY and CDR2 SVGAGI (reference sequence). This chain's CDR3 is CASSYPTGEDNEQFF. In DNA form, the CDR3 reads TGTGCCAGCAGTTACCCGACAGGGGAGGACAATGAGCAGTTCTTC.

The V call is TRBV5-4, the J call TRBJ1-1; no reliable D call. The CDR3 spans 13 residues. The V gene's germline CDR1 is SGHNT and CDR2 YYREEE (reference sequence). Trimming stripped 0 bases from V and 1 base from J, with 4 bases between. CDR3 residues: CASSLDRNTEAFF. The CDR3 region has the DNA TGTGCCAGCAGCTTGGACAGGAACACTGAAGCTTTCTTT.

The CDR3 here is CASAERPAGNTIYF. CDR3 nucleotides: TGTGCCAGCGCGGAAAGACCCGCGGGAAACACCATATATTTT. This chain connects TRBV3-1 (or the pseudogene TRBV3-2) to TRBJ1-3; D gene uncertain. This CDR3 comprises 14 residues. CDR1 is LGHDT, CDR2 YNNKEL, per germline (reference sequence). V lost 8 bases to trimming and J lost 4 bases, with 15 bases between them.

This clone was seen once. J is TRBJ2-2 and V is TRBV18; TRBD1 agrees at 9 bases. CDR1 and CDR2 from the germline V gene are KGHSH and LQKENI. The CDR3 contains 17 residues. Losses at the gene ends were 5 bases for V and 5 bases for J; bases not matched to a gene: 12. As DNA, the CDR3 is TGTGCCAGCTCAATGAGGACAGGGGAAATGTTGACCGGGGAGCTGTTTTTT. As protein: CASSMRTGEMLTGELFF.

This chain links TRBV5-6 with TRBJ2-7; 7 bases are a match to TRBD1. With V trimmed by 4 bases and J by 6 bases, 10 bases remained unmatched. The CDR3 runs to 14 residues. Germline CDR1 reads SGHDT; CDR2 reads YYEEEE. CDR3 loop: CASSASTGLGEQYF. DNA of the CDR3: TGTGCCAGCAGCGCCTCGACAGGGTTAGGCGAGCAGTACTTC.